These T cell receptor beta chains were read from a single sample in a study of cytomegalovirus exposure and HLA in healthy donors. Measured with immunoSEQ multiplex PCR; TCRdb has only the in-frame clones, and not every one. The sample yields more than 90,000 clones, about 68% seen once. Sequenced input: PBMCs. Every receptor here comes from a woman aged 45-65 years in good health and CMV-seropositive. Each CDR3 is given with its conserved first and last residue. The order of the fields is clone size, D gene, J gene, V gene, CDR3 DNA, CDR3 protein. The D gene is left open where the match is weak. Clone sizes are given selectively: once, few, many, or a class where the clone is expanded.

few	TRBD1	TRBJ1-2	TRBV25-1	TGTGCCAGCAGTGCCTTCGGACAGGGCGACTATGGCTACACCTTC	CASSAFGQGDYGYTF
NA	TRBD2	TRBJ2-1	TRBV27	TGTGCCAGCAGTTACTCTTTTGGGGAGGGGAATTACAATGAGCAGTTCTTC	CASSYSFGEGNYNEQFF
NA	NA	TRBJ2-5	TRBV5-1	TGCGCCAGCAGCTTAGGAGCGGGCCACCAAGAGACCCAGTACTTC	CASSLGAGHQETQYF
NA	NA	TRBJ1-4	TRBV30	TGTGCCTGGACAGGGGCAGGCACTAATGAAAAACTGTTTTTT	CAWTGAGTNEKLFF
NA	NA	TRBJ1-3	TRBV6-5	TGTGCCAGCAGCGCCTCGACACTCGGAAACACCATATATTTT	CASSASTLGNTIYF
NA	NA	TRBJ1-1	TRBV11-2	TGTGCCAGCAGCTTCAGGGCAGGGTTGAACACTGAAGCTTTCTTT	CASSFRAGLNTEAFF
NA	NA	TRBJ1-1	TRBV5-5	TGTGCCAGCAGCTTGGGCGCTGAAGCTTTCTTT	CASSLGAEAFF
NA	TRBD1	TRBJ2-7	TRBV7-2	TGTGCCAGCAGCTCGTACGGGACAGACACCTACGAGCAGTACTTC	CASSSYGTDTYEQYF
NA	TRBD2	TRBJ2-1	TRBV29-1	TGCAGCGTTGAAGATCATCTAGCGGCGGACAATGAGCAGTTCTTC	CSVEDHLAADNEQFF
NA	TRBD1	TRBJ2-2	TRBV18	TGTGCCAGCTCGACCGGGACAGTAAACACCGGGGAGCTGTTTTTT	CASSTGTVNTGELFF
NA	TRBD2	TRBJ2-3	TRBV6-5	TGTGCCAGCAGTACGGCTAGCGGGAGCACAGATACGCAGTATTTT	CASSTASGSTDTQYF
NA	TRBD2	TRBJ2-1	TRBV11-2	TGTGCCAGCAGCTTACAAGCCGGGACTAGTGGGTATGAGCAGTTCTTC	CASSLQAGTSGYEQFF
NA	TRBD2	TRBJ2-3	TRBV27	TGTGCCAGCAGTTTACCCTCCGGGACTAGCGGGAGGGTACCAGATACGCAGTATTTT	CASSLPSGTSGRVPDTQYF
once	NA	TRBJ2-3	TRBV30	TGTGCCTGGAGCCGGCGGCTAGCCGGGGGAGATACGCAGTATTTT	CAWSRRLAGGDTQYF
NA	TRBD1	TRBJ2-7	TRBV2	TGTGCCAGCAATGACGACAGGGGACTCTACGAGCAGTACTTC	CASNDDRGLYEQYF
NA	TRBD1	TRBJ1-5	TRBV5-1	TGCGCCAGCAGCTTCACAGGGGCGGACCAGCCCCAGCATTTT	CASSFTGADQPQHF
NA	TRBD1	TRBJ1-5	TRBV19	TGTGCCAGTAGTATTGTAGGACAGGCGCAATCGAGTAGGGATTTT	CASSIVGQAQSSRDF
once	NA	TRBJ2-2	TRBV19	TGTGCCAGTAGTGGACAGAACACCGGGGAGCTGTTTTTT	CASSGQNTGELFF
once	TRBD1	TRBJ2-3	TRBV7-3	TGTGCCAGCAGACAGGGGGCCACAGATACGCAGTATTTT	CASRQGATDTQYF
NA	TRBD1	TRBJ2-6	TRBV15	TGTGCCACCAGCAGAGATGGGACAGCCTCTGGGGCCAACGTCCTGACTTTC	CATSRDGTASGANVLTF
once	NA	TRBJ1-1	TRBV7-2	TGTGCCAGCAGCTTAACACAAACTGAAGCTTTCTTT	CASSLTQTEAFF
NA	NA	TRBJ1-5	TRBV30	TGTGCCTGGGGACAGCCTACAAGCAATCAGCCCCAGCATTTT	CAWGQPTSNQPQHF
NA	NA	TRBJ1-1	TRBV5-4	TGTGCCAGCAGCTTCGGGGGGATTTATATGAACACTGAAGCTTTCTTT	CASSFGGIYMNTEAFF
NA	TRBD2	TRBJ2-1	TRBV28	TGTGCCAGCAGTCCTCCGGGACTAGCGGGAGACGGAATGGACAATGAGCAGTTCTTC	CASSPPGLAGDGMDNEQFF
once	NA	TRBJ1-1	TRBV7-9	TGTGCCAGCAGCTTAAACAGCAACACTGAAGCTTTCTTT	CASSLNSNTEAFF
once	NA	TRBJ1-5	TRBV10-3	TGTGCCATCAGTGAGTCGGGGAGGGCTAATCAGCCCCAGCATTTT	CAISESGRANQPQHF
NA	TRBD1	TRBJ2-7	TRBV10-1	TGCGCCAGCAGCTCCGGGACAGGGGGCATCTACGAGCAGTACTTC	CASSSGTGGIYEQYF
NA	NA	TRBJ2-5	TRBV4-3	TGCGCCAGCAGCCAAGATCGGGACTACCAAGAGACCCAGTACTTC	CASSQDRDYQETQYF
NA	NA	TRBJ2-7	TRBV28	TGTGCCAGCAGTCACCGACAGGACCCTGCCTACGAGCAGTACTTC	CASSHRQDPAYEQYF
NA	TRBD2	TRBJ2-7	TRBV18	TGTGCCAGCTCACCACTCCGGGGGGGACCCTTCTCCTACGAGCAGTACTTC	CASSPLRGGPFSYEQYF
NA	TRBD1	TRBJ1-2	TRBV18	TGTGCCAGCTCACCAGGAGGGGGCCGTTTAGTCTACACCTTC	CASSPGGGRLVYTF
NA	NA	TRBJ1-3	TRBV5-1	TGCGCCAGCAGCTCTATGTCCGGAGATGGAAACACCATATATTTT	CASSSMSGDGNTIYF
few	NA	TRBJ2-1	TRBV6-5	TGTGCCAGCAGTCAGTTGGGGAGCTCCTACAATGAGCAGTTCTTC	CASSQLGSSYNEQFF
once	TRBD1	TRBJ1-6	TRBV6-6	TGTGCCAGCAGTTACAGGACAGGGGCCAATTCACCCCTCCACTTT	CASSYRTGANSPLHF
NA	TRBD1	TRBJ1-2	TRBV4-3	TGCGCCAGCAGCCAAGATCAGGGACAGGGTGCTGGCTACACCTTC	CASSQDQGQGAGYTF
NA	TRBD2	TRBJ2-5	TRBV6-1	TGTGCCAGCAGTGAGGTTCTAGGAAGCGGGGGGGCCCAGGAGACCCAGTACTTC	CASSEVLGSGGAQETQYF
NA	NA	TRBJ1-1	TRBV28	TGTGCCAGCAGGGGGGGGCTGAACACTGAAGCTTTCTTT	CASRGGLNTEAFF
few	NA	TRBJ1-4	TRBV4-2	TGTGCCAGCAGCGAACGACAGGTATTGGATGAAAAACTGTTTTTT	CASSERQVLDEKLFF
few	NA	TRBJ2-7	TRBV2	TGTGCCAGCAGTGACAGAACCTACGAGCAGTACTTC	CASSDRTYEQYF
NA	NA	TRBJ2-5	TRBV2	TGTGCCAGCAGTGAAGCTGGCCTCCAAGAGACCCAGTACTTC	CASSEAGLQETQYF
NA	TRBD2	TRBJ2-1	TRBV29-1	TGCAGCGTTGGGGCGGGAGGTAGTGAGCAGTTCTTC	CSVGAGGSEQFF
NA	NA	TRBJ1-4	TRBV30	TGTGCCTGGAGTCCGCCGGGTCCCTCCAACGAAAAACTGTTTTTT	CAWSPPGPSNEKLFF
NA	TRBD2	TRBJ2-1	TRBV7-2	TGTGCCAGCAGCCTACCTAGCGGGGGGGATGAGCAGTTCTTC	CASSLPSGGDEQFF
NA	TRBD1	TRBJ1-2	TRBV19	TGTGCCAGTACCCTCGGACAGGGCGGAGGCTACACCTTC	CASTLGQGGGYTF
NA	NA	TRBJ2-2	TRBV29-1	TGCAGCGTCGACAGGCTAAACACCGGGGAGCTGTTTTTT	CSVDRLNTGELFF
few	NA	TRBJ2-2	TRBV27	TGTGCCAGCAGTTTCGGAGTCGTGAGGGCCGGGGAGCTGTTTTTT	CASSFGVVRAGELFF
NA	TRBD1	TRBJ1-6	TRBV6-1	TGTGCCACGTCCCAGACAGGGCCTAATTCACCCCTCCACTTT	CATSQTGPNSPLHF
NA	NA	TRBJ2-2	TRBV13	TGTGCCAGCAGCTTAGGCCTTTCTTCGAACACCGGGGAGCTGTTTTTT	CASSLGLSSNTGELFF
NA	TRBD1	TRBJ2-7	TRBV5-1	TGCGCCAGCAGCTTCGGACAGGGTTGGGAGCAGTACTTC	CASSFGQGWEQYF
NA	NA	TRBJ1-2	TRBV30	TGTGCCTGGAGTCTACTAGGGGGCTATGGCTACACCTTC	CAWSLLGGYGYTF
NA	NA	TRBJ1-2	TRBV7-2	TGTGCCAGCAGCTTAGCAGTAGCGGGGACCTATGGCTACACCTTC	CASSLAVAGTYGYTF
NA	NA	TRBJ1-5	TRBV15	TGTGCCACCAGCAGGACGCAGGGGTATAGCAATCAGCCCCAGCATTTT	CATSRTQGYSNQPQHF
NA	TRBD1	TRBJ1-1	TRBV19	TGTGCCAGTAGGGGACAGGGAGGGAACACTGAAGCTTTCTTT	CASRGQGGNTEAFF
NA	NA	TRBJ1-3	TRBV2	TGTGCCAGCAGTGGGGGTATATCAGGGGAATATTTT	CASSGGISGEYF
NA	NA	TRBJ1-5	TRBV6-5	TGTGCCAGCAGTTACTCACGGTATAGCAATCAGCCCCAGCATTTT	CASSYSRYSNQPQHF
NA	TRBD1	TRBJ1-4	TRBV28	TGTGCCAGCAGTTCTCGGACAGGAGGAGCAACTAATGAAAAACTGTTTTTT	CASSSRTGGATNEKLFF
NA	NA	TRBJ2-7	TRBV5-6	TGTGCCAGCAGCTTGGCCGGGATCTTATCCTACGAGCAGTACTTC	CASSLAGILSYEQYF